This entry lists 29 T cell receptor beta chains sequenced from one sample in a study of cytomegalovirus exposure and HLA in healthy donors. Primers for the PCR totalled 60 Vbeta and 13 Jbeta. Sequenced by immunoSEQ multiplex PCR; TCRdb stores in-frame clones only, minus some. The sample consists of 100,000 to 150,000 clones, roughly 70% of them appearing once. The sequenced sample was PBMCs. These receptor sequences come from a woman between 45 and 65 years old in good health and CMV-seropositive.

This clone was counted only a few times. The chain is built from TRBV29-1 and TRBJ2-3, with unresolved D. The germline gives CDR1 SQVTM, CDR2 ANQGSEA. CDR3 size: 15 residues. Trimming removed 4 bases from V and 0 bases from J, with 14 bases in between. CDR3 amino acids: CSVVGSSTSTDTQYF. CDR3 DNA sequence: TGCAGCGTTGTAGGCAGCTCGACTAGCACAGATACGCAGTATTTT.

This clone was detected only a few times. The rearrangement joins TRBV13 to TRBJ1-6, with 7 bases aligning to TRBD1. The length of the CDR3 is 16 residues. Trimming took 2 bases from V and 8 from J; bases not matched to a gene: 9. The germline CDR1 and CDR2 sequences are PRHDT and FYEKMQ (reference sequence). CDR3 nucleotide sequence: TGTGCCAGCAGCTTACGGTCGAGACAGGGCCATTCACCCCTCCACTTT. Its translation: CASSLRSRQGHSPLHF.

The CDR3 DNA follows: TGTGCCAGCAGCGACGCCGGGACAGATGGCTACACCTTC. Protein sequence: CASSDAGTDGYTF. This sequence joins TRBV5-6 and TRBJ1-2, with TRBD1 identical over 7 bases. The CDR3 has 13 amino acids. V shed 4 bases and J 6 bases; nucleotides not matched to a gene: 6. Germline V gene lookup returns CDR1 SGHDT and CDR2 YYEEEE.

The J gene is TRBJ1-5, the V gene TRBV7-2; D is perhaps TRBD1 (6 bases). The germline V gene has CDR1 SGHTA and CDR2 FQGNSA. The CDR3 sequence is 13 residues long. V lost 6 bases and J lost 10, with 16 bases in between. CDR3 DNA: TGTGCCAGCAGTGTAGGGGGGGCAGGTCCCCAGCATTTT. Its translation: CASSVGGAGPQHF.

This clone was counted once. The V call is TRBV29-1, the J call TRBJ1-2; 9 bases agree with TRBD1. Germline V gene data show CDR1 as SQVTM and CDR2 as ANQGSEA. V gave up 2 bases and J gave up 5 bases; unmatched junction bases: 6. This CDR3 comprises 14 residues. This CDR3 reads CSVEKQGAPYGYTF. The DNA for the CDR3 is TGCAGCGTTGAAAAACAGGGGGCGCCTTATGGCTACACCTTC.

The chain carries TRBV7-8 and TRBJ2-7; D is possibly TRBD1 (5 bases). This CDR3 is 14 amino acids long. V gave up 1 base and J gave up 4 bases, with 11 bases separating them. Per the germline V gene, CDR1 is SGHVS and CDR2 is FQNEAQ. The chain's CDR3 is CASSLVGPEYEQYF. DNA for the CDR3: TGTGCCAGCAGCTTAGTGGGGCCCGAATACGAGCAGTACTTC. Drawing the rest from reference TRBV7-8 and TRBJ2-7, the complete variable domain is GAGVSQSPRYKVAKRGQDVALRCDPISGHVSLFWYQQALGQGPEFLTYFQNEAQLDKSGLPSDRFFAERPEGSVSTLKIQRTQQEDSAVYLCASSLVGPEYEQYFGPGTRLTVT.

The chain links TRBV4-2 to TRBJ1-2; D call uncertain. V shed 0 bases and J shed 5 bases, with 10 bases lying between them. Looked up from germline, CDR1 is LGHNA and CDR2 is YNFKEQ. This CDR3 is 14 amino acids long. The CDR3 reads CASSQDGGKYGYTF. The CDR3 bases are TGTGCCAGCAGCCAAGATGGCGGGAAATATGGCTACACCTTC.

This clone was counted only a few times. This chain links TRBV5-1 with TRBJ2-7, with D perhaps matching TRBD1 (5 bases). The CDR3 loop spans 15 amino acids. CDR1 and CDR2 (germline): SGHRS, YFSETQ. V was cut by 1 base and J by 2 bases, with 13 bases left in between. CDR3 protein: CASSLTGQDPYEQYF. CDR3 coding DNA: TGCGCCAGCAGCTTGACAGGTCAAGATCCCTACGAGCAGTACTTC. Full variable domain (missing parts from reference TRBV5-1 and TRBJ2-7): KAGVTQTPRYLIKTRGQQVTLSCSPISGHRSVSWYQQTPGQGLQFLFEYFSETQRNKGNFPGRFSGRQFSNSRSEMNVSTLELGDSALYLCASSLTGQDPYEQYFGPGTRLTVT.

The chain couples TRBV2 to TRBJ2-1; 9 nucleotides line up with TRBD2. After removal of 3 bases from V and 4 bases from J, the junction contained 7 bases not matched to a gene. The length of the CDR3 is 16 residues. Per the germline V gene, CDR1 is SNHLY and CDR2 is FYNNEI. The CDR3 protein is CASSDPSGVAYNEQFF. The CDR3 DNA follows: TGTGCCAGCAGTGACCCTAGCGGGGTTGCTTACAATGAGCAGTTCTTC.

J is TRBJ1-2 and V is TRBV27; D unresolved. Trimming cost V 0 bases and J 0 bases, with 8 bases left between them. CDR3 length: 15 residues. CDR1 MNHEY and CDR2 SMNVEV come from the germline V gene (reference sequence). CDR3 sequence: CASSLSAGSNYGYTF. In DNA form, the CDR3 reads TGTGCCAGCAGTTTATCGGCAGGCTCTAACTATGGCTACACCTTC.

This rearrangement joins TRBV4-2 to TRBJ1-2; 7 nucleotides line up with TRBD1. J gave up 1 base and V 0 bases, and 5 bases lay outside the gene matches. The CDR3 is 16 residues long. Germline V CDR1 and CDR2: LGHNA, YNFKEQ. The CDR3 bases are TGTGCCAGCAGCCAAGACTCGGGACAGAATAACTATGGCTACACCTTC. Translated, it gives CASSQDSGQNNYGYTF.

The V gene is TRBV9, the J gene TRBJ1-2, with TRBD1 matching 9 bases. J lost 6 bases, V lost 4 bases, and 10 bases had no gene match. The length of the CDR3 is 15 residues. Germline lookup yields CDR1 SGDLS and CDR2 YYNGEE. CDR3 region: CASSLHRGQQNGYTF. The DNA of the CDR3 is TGTGCCAGCAGCCTTCACAGGGGGCAGCAGAATGGCTACACCTTC.

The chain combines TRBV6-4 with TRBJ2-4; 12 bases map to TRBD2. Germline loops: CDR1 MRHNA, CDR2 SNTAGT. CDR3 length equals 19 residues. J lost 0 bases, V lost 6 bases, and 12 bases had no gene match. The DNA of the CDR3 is TGTGCCAGCAGCTCGTTCGGGCTAGCGGGGGGGATAGCCAAAAACATTCAGTACTTC. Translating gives CASSSFGLAGGIAKNIQYF.

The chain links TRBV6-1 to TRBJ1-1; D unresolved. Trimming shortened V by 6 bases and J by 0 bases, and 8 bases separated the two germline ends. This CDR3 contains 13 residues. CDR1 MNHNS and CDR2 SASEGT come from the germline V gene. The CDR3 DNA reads TGTGCCAGCAGCGTCGGGTTGAACACTGAAGCTTTCTTT. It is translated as CASSVGLNTEAFF.

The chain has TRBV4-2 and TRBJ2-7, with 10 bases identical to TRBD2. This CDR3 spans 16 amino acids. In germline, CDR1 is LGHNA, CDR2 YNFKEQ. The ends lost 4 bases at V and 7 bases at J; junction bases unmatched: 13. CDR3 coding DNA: TGTGCCAGCAGCCCGAGCGGGGGGGCGCAAGTGGGAGAGCAGTACTTC. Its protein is CASSPSGGAQVGEQYF.

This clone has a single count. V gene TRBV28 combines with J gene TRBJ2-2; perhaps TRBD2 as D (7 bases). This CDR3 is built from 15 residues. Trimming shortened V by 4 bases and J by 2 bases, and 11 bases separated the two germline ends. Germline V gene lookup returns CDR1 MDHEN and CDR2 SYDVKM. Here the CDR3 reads CASSWGGSNTGELFF. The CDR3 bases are TGTGCCAGCAGTTGGGGGGGCTCAAACACCGGGGAGCTGTTTTTT.

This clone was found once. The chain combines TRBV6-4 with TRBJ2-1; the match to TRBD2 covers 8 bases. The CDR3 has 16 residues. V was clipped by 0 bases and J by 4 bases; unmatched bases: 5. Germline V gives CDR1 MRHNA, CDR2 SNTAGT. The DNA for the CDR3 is TGTGCCAGCAGTGACTCTCCGCGGGGGGCGTACAATGAGCAGTTCTTC. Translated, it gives CASSDSPRGAYNEQFF.

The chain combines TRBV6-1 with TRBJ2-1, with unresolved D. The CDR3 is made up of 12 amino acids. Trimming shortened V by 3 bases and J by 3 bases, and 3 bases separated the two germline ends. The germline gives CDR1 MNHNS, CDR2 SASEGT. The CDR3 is CASSDIYNEQFF. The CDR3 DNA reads TGTGCCAGCAGTGATATCTACAATGAGCAGTTCTTC.

CDR3 sequence: CASSEFAQDEQFF. The CDR3 coding sequence is TGTGCCAGCAGTGAATTCGCACAGGACGAGCAGTTCTTC. This chain connects TRBV25-1 to TRBJ2-1; possible D gene TRBD1, 5 bases. Trimming took 1 base from V and 10 from J, leaving 11 bases between them. Germline V gene data show CDR1 as MGHDK and CDR2 as SYGVNS. The CDR3 has 13 amino acids.

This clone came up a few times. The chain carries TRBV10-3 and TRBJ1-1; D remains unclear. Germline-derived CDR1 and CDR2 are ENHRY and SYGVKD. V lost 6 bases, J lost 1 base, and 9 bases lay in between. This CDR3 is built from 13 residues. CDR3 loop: CAISIQQNTEAFF. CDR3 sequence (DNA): TGTGCCATCAGCATACAGCAGAACACTGAAGCTTTCTTT.

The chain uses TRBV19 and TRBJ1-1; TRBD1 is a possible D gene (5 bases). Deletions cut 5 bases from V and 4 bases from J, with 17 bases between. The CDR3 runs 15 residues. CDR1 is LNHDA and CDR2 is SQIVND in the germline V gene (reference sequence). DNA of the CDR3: TGTGCCAGTAGTCCCCCCGGCAGGGCTGGCACTGAAGCTTTCTTT. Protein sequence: CASSPPGRAGTEAFF.

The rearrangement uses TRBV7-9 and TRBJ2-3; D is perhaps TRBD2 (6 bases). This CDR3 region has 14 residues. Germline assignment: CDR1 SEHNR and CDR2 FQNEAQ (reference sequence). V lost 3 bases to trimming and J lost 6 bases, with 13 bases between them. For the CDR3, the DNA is TGTGCCAGCAGCTTGGGGGGAGAACGGGATACGCAGTATTTT. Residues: CASSLGGERDTQYF.

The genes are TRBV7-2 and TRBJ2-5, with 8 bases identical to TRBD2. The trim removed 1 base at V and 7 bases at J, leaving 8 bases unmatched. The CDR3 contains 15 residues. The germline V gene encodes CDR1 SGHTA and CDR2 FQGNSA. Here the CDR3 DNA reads TGTGCCAGCAGCTTAGGGTTAGCGGGAAGCGGGACCCAGTACTTC. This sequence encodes CASSLGLAGSGTQYF.

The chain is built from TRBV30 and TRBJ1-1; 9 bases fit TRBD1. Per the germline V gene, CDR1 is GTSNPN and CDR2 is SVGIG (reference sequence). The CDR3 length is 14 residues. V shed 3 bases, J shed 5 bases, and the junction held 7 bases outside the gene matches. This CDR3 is CAWSPGTGRTEAFF. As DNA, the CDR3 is TGTGCCTGGAGCCCTGGGACAGGGCGAACTGAAGCTTTCTTT.

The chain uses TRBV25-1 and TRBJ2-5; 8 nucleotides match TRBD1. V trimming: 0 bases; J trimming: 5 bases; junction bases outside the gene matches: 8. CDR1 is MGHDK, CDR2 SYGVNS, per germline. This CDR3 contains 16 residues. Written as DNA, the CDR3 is TGTGCCAGCAGTGAATATGGGCAGGGGGCTGGCGAGACCCAGTACTTC. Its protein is CASSEYGQGAGETQYF.

CDR3 sequence: CASSLSQNYGYTF. The CDR3 nucleotides read TGTGCCAGCAGCTTATCACAGAACTATGGCTACACCTTC. The V call is TRBV7-2, the J call TRBJ1-2; unclear D gene. Trimming left V 2 bases short and J 2 bases short, with 6 bases between. CDR1 and CDR2 (germline): SGHTA, FQGNSA. The CDR3 runs 13 residues.

This CDR3 reads CASSPQGVNTEAFF. The CDR3 nucleotides are TGTGCCAGCTCACCACAGGGGGTGAACACTGAAGCTTTCTTT. The rearrangement links TRBV18 to TRBJ1-1; possible D gene TRBD1, 6 bases. Germline assignment: CDR1 KGHSH and CDR2 LQKENI. CDR3 length: 14 amino acids. Trimming left V 1 base short and J 0 bases short, with 6 bases between.

CDR3 loop: CAWSIGGQRGGYTF. CDR3 DNA: TGTGCCTGGAGTATCGGGGGGCAGAGGGGTGGCTACACCTTC. J is TRBJ1-2 and V is TRBV30; possible D gene TRBD1, 6 bases. The CDR3 has 14 residues. Trimming removed 2 bases at V and 7 bases at J, with 17 bases between. Germline CDR1 and CDR2: GTSNPN and SVGIG (reference sequence).

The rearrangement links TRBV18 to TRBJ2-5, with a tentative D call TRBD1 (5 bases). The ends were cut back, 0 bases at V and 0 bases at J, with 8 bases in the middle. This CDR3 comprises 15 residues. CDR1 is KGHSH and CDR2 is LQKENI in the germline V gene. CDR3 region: CASSPPGQHQETQYF. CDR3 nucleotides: TGTGCCAGCTCACCACCGGGGCAACACCAAGAGACCCAGTACTTC.